This T cell receptor beta chain was identified during a study of T cells in narcolepsy. Germline-derived CDR1 and CDR2 are LNHDA and SQIVND (reference sequence). The CDR3 runs to 14 residues. Profiling relied on immunoSEQ multiplex PCR, and the TCRdb table lists in-frame clones only, not all of them. The data show over 25,000 clones, 60% to 85% seen once. Regarding this clone: The antigen remains unidentified. At one of its ends the junction is not consistent with the germline gene, which may arise from a read error.

General study points: Autoreactive HCRT-specific and TRIB2-specific clonotypes were marked in same-patient CSF-versus-blood CD4+ comparisons.

The rearrangement uses TRBV19 and TRBJ2-3; D possibly corresponds to TRBD2 (6 bases). Material for sequencing was memory (CD45RA-) CD4+ T cells from blood. This TCR was recovered from a human donor in good health. CDR3 nucleotides: TGTGCCAGTAGTAAGGACTATGGCACACATACGCAGTATTTT. Translation gives CASSKDYGTHTQYF.